The clone carrying this T cell receptor beta chain showed up just a few times. Its antigen is unknown. The sample originates from a study of OX40 agonist ivuxolimab in advanced cancers. The overall study: Partial responses were recorded for three patients, including one with hepatocellular carcinoma and two with cutaneous melanoma.

The table came from immunoSEQ multiplex PCR; TCRdb's copy has only in-frame clones and leaves some out. Among tens of thousands of clones listed, about 92% were seen once. Notes on the study in general: People who partly responded at 0.1-3.0 mg/kg had some of the least clonal expansion seen.

Systemic immunosuppression or a history of autoimmune disease excluded patients. Samples were taken at baseline and on day 1 of cycles 4 and 7. Per the germline V gene, CDR1 is GTSNPN and CDR2 is SVGIG (reference sequence). The CDR3 covers 11 residues. V lost 4 bases and J 3 bases, leaving 6 bases between the germline ends. V gene TRBV30 combines with J gene TRBJ1-1; D remains unclear. This TCR was recovered from an adult with an advanced solid tumor such as melanoma, head and neck, liver or kidney cancer. The sample consisted of CD4+ or CD8+ T cells sorted from blood, taken in a trial of the OX40 agonist ivuxolimab. Here the CDR3 reads CAWNRDTEAFF. In nucleotides, the CDR3 is TGTGCCTGGAATCGGGACACTGAAGCTTTCTTT.